The 25 T cell receptor beta chains presented below share a single source sample, sequenced in a study of blood T cells in healthy people across ages. A second PCR of about 7 to 12 cycles used a sample-barcoded 5' primer and a J-beta primer mix. TCRdb processed the 5' RACE reads anew with MiXCR; each CDR3 protein has one entry. This sample has some 1.7 million distinct CDR3 sequences, with 28% found just once. Sequenced: blood. Receptor source: a woman in her 30s in good health.

The rearrangement joins TRBV5-1 to TRBJ2-2, with 8 bases identical to TRBD1. V gave up 4 bases and J gave up 3 bases; unmatched junction bases: 5. The CDR3 runs 15 residues. Per germline, CDR1 SGHRS and CDR2 YFSETQ. CDR3 in DNA: TGCGCCAGCAGCGTTGACAGGGGAGACACCGGGGAGCTGTTTTTT. This gives the protein CASSVDRGDTGELFF.

The rearrangement links TRBV6-1 to TRBJ2-3; D uncertain. The CDR3 consists of 13 residues. V lost 2 bases and J 6 bases, leaving 9 bases between the germline ends. Germline V CDR1 and CDR2: MNHNS, SASEGT. Here the CDR3 DNA reads TGTGCCAGCAGTGAATTTAAGGTTGATACGCAGTATTTT. Translating gives CASSEFKVDTQYF.

The V call is TRBV6-6, the J call TRBJ2-5, with a possible D match to TRBD2 (5 bases). Trimming shortened V by 2 bases and J by 5 bases, and 15 bases separated the two germline ends. The CDR3 is 15 residues long. CDR1 and CDR2 (germline): MNHNY, SVGAGI (reference sequence). This CDR3 is CASSYSGLNGETQYF. CDR3 DNA sequence: TGTGCCAGCAGTTACAGCGGCCTCAATGGGGAGACCCAGTACTTC.

The rearrangement joins TRBV9 to TRBJ2-1; unclear D gene. The germline CDR1 and CDR2 sequences are SGDLS and YYNGEE. V lost 3 bases, J lost 11 bases, and 12 bases lay in between. This CDR3 spans 12 amino acids. The CDR3 DNA is TGTGCCAGCAGCGCCCCTAGGGCTAAGCAGTTCTTC. This translates into CASSAPRAKQFF.

The chain joins TRBV12-3 or TRBV12-4 to TRBJ2-4; D is ambiguous. This CDR3 region has 12 residues. The germline V and J ends were trimmed by 6 bases and 13 bases, with 16 bases remaining between them. The chain's CDR3 is CASSSPSYGQYF. The CDR3 DNA is TGTGCCAGCAGCTCGCCCTCCTACGGGCAGTACTTC.

V usage is TRBV5-1 and J usage is TRBJ2-5; D is perhaps TRBD1 (6 bases). The V gene's germline CDR1 is SGHRS and CDR2 YFSETQ. This CDR3 is 16 amino acids long. The germline V and J ends were trimmed by 4 bases and 5 bases, with 21 bases remaining between them. The CDR3 reads CASSRLGGQGSETQYF. CDR3 in DNA: TGCGCCAGCAGCCGGCTGGGCGGCCAGGGGAGCGAGACCCAGTACTTC.

This clonotype has at least ten counts. The CDR3 region is CASSQGMGLRGGYTF. CDR3 DNA sequence: TGTGCCAGCAGCCAGGGCATGGGCCTCCGCGGCGGCTACACCTTC. The chain links TRBV3-1 to TRBJ1-2; D is unresolved. Trimming cost V 3 bases and J 8 bases, with 19 bases left between them. The germline V gene encodes CDR1 LGHDT and CDR2 YNNKEL (reference sequence). The CDR3 sequence is 15 residues long.

The rearrangement joins TRBV7-9 to TRBJ2-1; D unresolved. The CDR3 is 12 residues long. Trimming cost V 6 bases and J 10 bases, with 13 bases left between them. The germline gives CDR1 SEHNR, CDR2 FQNEAQ (reference sequence). CDR3 sequence: CASSRPPHEQFF. CDR3 DNA sequence: TGTGCCAGCAGTCGACCCCCCCACGAGCAGTTCTTC.

This clonotype occurred a few times. The chain carries TRBV5-1 and TRBJ1-5; D may be TRBD1 (5 bases). Germline assignment: CDR1 SGHRS and CDR2 YFSETQ. The CDR3 sequence is 13 residues long. Trimming pared 2 bases from V and 7 bases from J, leaving 10 bases between. The CDR3 protein is CASSLGDYQPQHF. The CDR3 DNA is TGCGCCAGCAGCTTAGGGGATTACCAGCCCCAGCATTTT.

This clonotype was detected only a few times. The V call is TRBV7-9, the J call TRBJ2-1, with 9 bases matching TRBD1. The V and J ends lost 5 bases and 6 bases, in that order; junction bases with no gene match: 5. The CDR3 has 14 amino acids. Looked up from germline, CDR1 is SEHNR and CDR2 is FQNEAQ (reference sequence). This chain's CDR3 is CASSVDRGFNEQFF. The CDR3 DNA reads as TGTGCCAGCAGCGTGGACAGGGGATTCAATGAGCAGTTCTTC. Drawing the rest from reference TRBV7-9 and TRBJ2-1, the complete variable domain is DTGVSQNPRHKITKRGQNVTFRCDPISEHNRLYWYRQTLGQGPEFLTYFQNEAQLEKSRLLSDRFSAERPKGSFSTLEIQRTEQGDSAMYLCASSVDRGFNEQFFGPGTRLTVL.

This clonotype was counted once. The gene calls are TRBV24-1 and TRBJ1-5; D gene unclear. Germline CDR1 reads KGHDR; CDR2 reads SFDVKD. Trimming cost V 4 bases and J 11 bases, with 14 bases left between them. The CDR3 runs to 13 residues. The CDR3 DNA reads as TGTGCCACCAGTGACCGCGCCCACCCGGCCCAGCATTTT. It codes for CATSDRAHPAQHF.

This clonotype has more than one count but fewer than ten. The chain employs TRBV5-1 and TRBJ2-7; D may be TRBD1 (5 bases). The germline V gene has CDR1 SGHRS and CDR2 YFSETQ. This CDR3 has 13 residues. V was pared by 2 bases and J by 5 bases, with 11 bases between. DNA of the CDR3: TGCGCCAGCAGCTTACAGGTCCCGGACGAGCAGTACTTC. Translated: CASSLQVPDEQYF.

This clonotype was counted at least ten times. V is TRBV29-1 and J is TRBJ2-1, with 16 positions matching TRBD2. The germline CDR1 and CDR2 sequences are SQVTM and ANQGSEA. Trimming at V came to 6 bases and at J to 6 bases, leaving 11 bases not matched to a gene. The CDR3 is 17 residues long. The CDR3 region has the DNA TGCAGCGTGCCGGGACTAGCGGGGGGGCTGTTTGGCAATGAGCAGTTCTTC. This encodes CSVPGLAGGLFGNEQFF.

This chain uses TRBV27 with TRBJ1-2; 8 bases are shared with TRBD1. Trimming took 6 bases from V and 8 from J; bases not matched to a gene: 8. In germline, CDR1 is MNHEY, CDR2 SMNVEV (reference sequence). This CDR3 comprises 13 residues. CDR3 region: CASREAGGRGYTF. The CDR3 DNA follows: TGTGCCAGCAGAGAGGCAGGGGGCAGAGGCTACACCTTC.

In this sample, this clonotype turned up many times. The chain combines TRBV5-1 with TRBJ2-3; D unclear. This CDR3 contains 14 residues. Trimming pared 10 bases from V and 3 bases from J, leaving 18 bases between. Per germline, CDR1 SGHRS and CDR2 YFSETQ. CDR3 bases: TGCGCCTCACTCAAGGGCGAAAGTACAGATACGCAGTATTTT. Translating gives CASLKGESTDTQYF.

The CDR3 bases are TGTGCCTGGAGCCGAACCGGGACCCGAAACACCATATATTTT. Protein product: CAWSRTGTRNTIYF. The chain links TRBV30 to TRBJ1-3; TRBD1 is a possible D gene (5 bases). Per the germline V gene, CDR1 is GTSNPN and CDR2 is SVGIG (reference sequence). The CDR3 loop spans 14 amino acids. The V end was cut by 3 bases, the J end by 5 bases, with 14 bases between.

This chain links TRBV19 with TRBJ2-1; D remains unclear. The V gene lost 1 base and the J gene lost 6 bases, with 13 bases spanning the gap. The CDR3 is made up of 15 amino acids. CDR1 and CDR2 from the germline V gene are LNHDA and SQIVND (reference sequence). The CDR3 region has the DNA TGTGCCAGTAGTATAGCCCTTGGGGTTGTCAATGAGCAGTTCTTC. Protein sequence: CASSIALGVVNEQFF. The full variable domain, rest sourced from reference TRBV19 and TRBJ2-1, is DGGITQSPKYLFRKEGQNVTLSCEQNLNHDAMYWYRQDPGQGLRLIYYSQIVNDFQKGDIAEGYSVSREKKESFPLTVTSAQKNPTAFYLCASSIALGVVNEQFFGPGTRLTVL.

This clonotype occurred a few times. V usage is TRBV7-9 and J usage is TRBJ2-5; perhaps D is TRBD1 or TRBD2 (5 bases each). The CDR3 has 14 amino acids. Trimming removed 4 bases at V and 2 bases at J, with 11 bases between. CDR1 SEHNR and CDR2 FQNEAQ come from the germline V gene (reference sequence). The CDR3 here is CASSSPWGQETQYF. Here the CDR3 DNA reads TGTGCCAGCAGCTCCCCGTGGGGGCAAGAGACCCAGTACTTC.

This clonotype was observed a handful of times. The chain is built from TRBV7-2 and TRBJ2-3; D perhaps matches TRBD1 (6 bases). CDR3 length: 15 residues. Germline V gene lookup returns CDR1 SGHTA and CDR2 FQGNSA. The V and J ends lost 4 bases and 2 bases respectively, with 13 bases between them. CDR3 nucleotide sequence: TGTGCCAGCAGCTCAGGGACAAGGGACACAGATACGCAGTATTTT. Its translation is CASSSGTRDTDTQYF. The complete variable domain, with remaining parts taken from reference TRBV7-2 and TRBJ2-3, reads GAGVSQSPSNKVTEKGKDVELRCDPISGHTALYWYRQSLGQGLEFLIYFQGNSAPDKSGLPSDRFSAERTGGSVSTLTIQRTQQEDSAVYLCASSSGTRDTDTQYFGPGTRLTVL.

A few counts support this clonotype. The rearrangement links TRBV7-9 to TRBJ2-3; D possibly corresponds to TRBD2 (6 bases). Trimming cost V 5 bases and J 6 bases, with 15 bases left between them. The CDR3 has 14 amino acids. Germline V lookup: CDR1 SEHNR, CDR2 FQNEAQ (reference sequence). CDR3 region: CASSPGTQSDTQYF. The CDR3, as DNA: TGTGCCAGCAGCCCCGGGACTCAGTCGGATACGCAGTATTTT.

This clonotype was seen ten or more times. The chain recombines TRBV9 with TRBJ2-5; tentatively, D is TRBD2 (6 bases). The V gene lost 4 bases and the J gene lost 5 bases, with 21 bases spanning the gap. Looked up from germline, CDR1 is SGDLS and CDR2 is YYNGEE. The CDR3 length is 16 residues. CDR3 sequence reads: CASSPYGGRRGETQYF. The CDR3 DNA reads TGTGCCAGCAGCCCTTACGGAGGGCGCCGAGGGGAGACCCAGTACTTC.

CDR3 residues: CSARDLAGGPGTQYF. The CDR3 DNA is TGCAGTGCTAGAGATCTAGCGGGGGGGCCCGGGACCCAGTACTTC. J is TRBJ2-5 and V is TRBV20-1, with 12 bases matching TRBD2. Unmatched junction bases numbered 6, after V lost 0 bases and J lost 7 bases. Germline CDR1 and CDR2: DFQATT and SNEGSKA (reference sequence). This CDR3 is 15 amino acids long.

This clonotype appeared once. This chain connects TRBV7-9 to TRBJ2-7, with D maybe TRBD2 (6 bases). Germline CDR1 and CDR2: SEHNR and FQNEAQ (reference sequence). The CDR3 has 16 residues. The germline V and J ends were trimmed by 5 bases and 4 bases, with 21 bases remaining between them. CDR3 sequence reads: CASSHPEGLSAYEQYF. CDR3 coding DNA: TGTGCCAGCAGCCACCCGGAGGGACTTAGCGCGTACGAGCAGTACTTC.

This clonotype has at least ten counts. V gene TRBV3-1 combines with J gene TRBJ2-7, with TRBD2 identical over 9 bases. J lost 6 bases, V lost 3 bases, and 6 bases had no gene match. The germline gives CDR1 LGHDT, CDR2 YNNKEL (reference sequence). The CDR3 sequence is 14 residues long. The CDR3 region is CASSQGTSSFEQYF. CDR3 DNA sequence: TGTGCCAGCAGCCAGGGGACTAGCAGCTTCGAGCAGTACTTC.

This clonotype appeared many times. The chain has TRBV5-1 and TRBJ2-1; a possible D gene is TRBD1 (6 bases). V lost 7 bases, J lost 4 bases, and 9 bases lay in between. The CDR3 covers 12 residues. Germline V CDR1 and CDR2: SGHRS, YFSETQ. CDR3 nucleotides: TGCGCCAGCGGGGGCGGTTACAATGAGCAGTTCTTC. Amino acid sequence: CASGGGYNEQFF. Full variable domain (remainder filled in from reference TRBV5-1 and TRBJ2-1): KAGVTQTPRYLIKTRGQQVTLSCSPISGHRSVSWYQQTPGQGLQFLFEYFSETQRNKGNFPGRFSGRQFSNSRSEMNVSTLELGDSALYLCASGGGYNEQFFGPGTRLTVL.